The 21 T cell receptor beta chains listed next were all sequenced from one sample in a study of regulatory T cells in long-lasting Graves disease. Construction of TCR beta libraries relied on iRepertoire HTBI primers and on Arm-PCR targeting CDR3 regions. TCRdb reprocessed the multiplex PCR reads via MiXCR and lists one record per CDR3 protein. The sample yields a few hundred thousand distinct CDR3 sequences, about 13% seen once. Noted time point: newly diagnosed GD, antithyroid drugs for less than 3 months. PBMC RNA was the source of the TCR library. These data were also filed under a second study, of T cells in Graves' hyperthyroidism and ophthalmopathy.

Here the sequenced sample was peripheral blood mononuclear cells (PBMCs), taken at new diagnosis, from a patient treated with antithyroid drugs. These receptors were obtained from a man aged 25 to 40 with Graves disease.

This chain connects TRBV5-6 to TRBJ1-5; D may be TRBD1 (5 bases). Deletions cut 6 bases from V and 9 bases from J, with 22 bases between. This CDR3 spans 15 amino acids. The germline gives CDR1 SGHDT, CDR2 YYEEEE. The CDR3 nucleotides are TGTGCCAGCACCCGGAGAGGGGACGGATTTACGCCCCAGCATTTT. Translation: CASTRRGDGFTPQHF.

This clonotype has at least ten counts. The rearrangement joins TRBV6-1 to TRBJ2-2; D call uncertain. Trimming shortened V by 0 bases and J by 4 bases, and 9 bases separated the two germline ends. The V gene's germline CDR1 is MNHNS and CDR2 SASEGT. The CDR3 runs 15 residues. The CDR3 region has the DNA TGTGCCAGCAGTGAAGCTGGGTTAATCACCGGGGAGCTGTTTTTT. This codes for CASSEAGLITGELFF.

There are a few counts of this clonotype. The rearrangement links TRBV6-2 or TRBV6-3 to TRBJ1-5; D possibly corresponds to TRBD1 (5 bases). The CDR3 runs to 14 residues. Germline V gives CDR1 MNHEY, CDR2 SVGEGT. Trimming pared 2 bases from V and 4 bases from J, leaving 9 bases between. CDR3 DNA: TGTGCCAGCAGTTACGGGGCGGGAAATCAGCCCCAGCATTTT. Protein: CASSYGAGNQPQHF.

The chain carries TRBV9 and TRBJ1-1, with D unclear. CDR1 and CDR2 from the germline V gene are SGDLS and YYNGEE. CDR3 length: 15 residues. The V end was cut by 0 bases, the J end by 5 bases, with 14 bases between. CDR3 DNA: TGTGCCAGCAGCGTAGGCGGCGGAGGAACGACTGAAGCTTTCTTT. As protein: CASSVGGGGTTEAFF.

V gene TRBV11-2 combines with J gene TRBJ1-3, with D perhaps matching TRBD1 (5 bases). The CDR3 covers 15 residues. Trimming removed 4 bases at V and 0 bases at J, with 10 bases between. Germline CDR1 and CDR2: SGHAT and FQNNGV. The CDR3 nucleotides are TGTGCCAGCAGCTCGGGACGGTCCTCTGGAAACACCATATATTTT. Translation: CASSSGRSSGNTIYF.

At least ten counts were recorded for this clonotype. The genes are TRBV12-3 or TRBV12-4 and TRBJ2-7; D is unclear. CDR3 length equals 11 residues. Trimming shortened V by 6 bases and J by 4 bases, and 7 bases separated the two germline ends. CDR3 sequence: CASSLLYEQYF. CDR3 coding DNA: TGTGCCAGCAGCCTACTGTACGAGCAGTACTTC.

The genes are TRBV14 and TRBJ1-1; tentatively, D is TRBD1 (5 bases). V was trimmed by 3 bases and J by 11 bases, leaving 10 bases between them. Germline lookup yields CDR1 SGHDN and CDR2 FVKESK. This CDR3 is 11 amino acids long. In DNA, the CDR3 is TGTGCCAGCAGCCATGGATGGGGGGCTTTCTTT. Amino acid sequence: CASSHGWGAFF.

There are many counts of this clonotype. The chain recombines TRBV5-1 with TRBJ2-7; D gene uncertain. Germline V gene sequence: CDR1 SGHRS, CDR2 YFSETQ. Deletions cut 0 bases from V and 2 bases from J, with 9 bases between. The CDR3 sequence is 14 residues long. The CDR3 loop is CASSLASVTYEQYF. In DNA, the CDR3 is TGCGCCAGCAGCTTGGCCAGCGTGACCTACGAGCAGTACTTC.

This clonotype was counted ten times or more. V gene TRBV12-3 or TRBV12-4 combines with J gene TRBJ2-1; 14 bases are shared with TRBD2. Germline trimming cut 6 bases from V and 8 bases from J; bases unmatched to any gene: 6. This CDR3 comprises 15 residues. This chain's CDR3 is CASRKTSGRADEQFF. CDR3 DNA: TGTGCCAGCAGAAAGACTAGCGGGAGGGCCGATGAGCAGTTCTTC.

This clonotype was observed many times. The V and J genes are TRBV12-3 or TRBV12-4 and TRBJ2-6; no clear D. This CDR3 comprises 17 residues. V was pared by 5 bases and J by 0 bases, with 14 bases between. CDR3 DNA: TGTGCCAGCAGTGTGCCACTTGGGCGCTCTGGGGCCAACGTCCTGACTTTC. This sequence encodes CASSVPLGRSGANVLTF.

This clonotype has more than one count but fewer than ten. This chain joins TRBV6-1 and TRBJ2-7; TRBD1 agrees at 7 bases. The CDR3 has 13 amino acids. Germline V lookup: CDR1 MNHNS, CDR2 SASEGT. V was pared by 7 bases and J by 6 bases, with 9 bases of the junction left unmatched. CDR3 sequence: CASNDRETLEQYF. The DNA of the CDR3 is TGTGCCAGCAATGACAGGGAAACGCTCGAGCAGTACTTC.

This clonotype was detected a few times. V and J are TRBV7-8 and TRBJ1-6; 7 bases line up with TRBD1. The germline CDR1 and CDR2 sequences are SGHVS and FQNEAQ. The CDR3 contains 16 residues. J gave up 5 bases and V 5 bases, and 9 bases lay outside the gene matches. The CDR3 bases are TGTGCCAGCAGCCCCCGACAGGGTTACAATAATTCACCCCTCCACTTT. It translates to CASSPRQGYNNSPLHF.

This clonotype has a count of ten or more. The CDR3 nucleotides read TGTGCCAGCAGCTTTGGACAGTCGAGGACTGAAGCTTTCTTT. The encoded protein is CASSFGQSRTEAFF. This chain connects TRBV7-2 to TRBJ1-1, with D possibly TRBD1 on 6 matching bases. The CDR3 has 14 residues. With 3 bases removed from V and 5 bases from J, the gap between germline ends came to 13 bases. CDR1 and CDR2 (germline): SGHTA, FQGNSA.

The chain is built from TRBV28 and TRBJ1-6; maybe TRBD1 (6 bases). The CDR3 has 15 residues. The ends were cut back, 2 bases at V and 5 bases at J, with 10 bases in the middle. The V gene's germline CDR1 is MDHEN and CDR2 SYDVKM. The CDR3 nucleotides read TGTGCCAGCAGTTTAGGGACACTGAATAATTCACCCCTCCACTTT. This sequence encodes CASSLGTLNNSPLHF.

This clonotype came up a few times. CDR3 protein: CASSSARLGGNEQFF. The CDR3 nucleotides are TGTGCCAGCAGTTCCGCCCGGTTGGGAGGGAATGAGCAGTTCTTC. J is TRBJ2-1 and V is TRBV6-2 or TRBV6-3; TRBD2 matches at 7 bases. The germline V gene has CDR1 MNHEY and CDR2 SVGEGT. CDR3 length: 15 residues. Germline trimming cut 4 bases from V and 7 bases from J; bases unmatched to any gene: 10.

This clonotype was found many times. The chain recombines TRBV13 with TRBJ2-1; TRBD1 aligns across 9 bases. Germline V gives CDR1 PRHDT, CDR2 FYEKMQ (reference sequence). The CDR3 is made up of 13 amino acids. Unmatched junction bases numbered 4, after V lost 8 bases and J lost 5 bases. The CDR3, as DNA: TGTGCCAGCCGGACAGGGGCGAACAATGAGCAGTTCTTC. This gives the protein CASRTGANNEQFF. Full variable domain (missing parts from reference TRBV13 and TRBJ2-1): AAGVIQSPRHLIKEKRETATLKCYPIPRHDTVYWYQQGPGQDPQFLISFYEKMQSDKGSIPDRFSAQQFSDYHSELNMSSLELGDSALYFCASRTGANNEQFFGPGTRLTVL.

As to this clonotype: Its ends do not fully match the called genes, so a read error is possible. The genes are TRBV18 and TRBJ2-3, with no clear D. The CDR3 is 12 residues long. Germline lookup yields CDR1 KGHSH and CDR2 LQKENI. The CDR3 loop is CANSPPLDTQYF. As DNA, the CDR3 is TGTGCCAACTCACCACCGCTCGATACGCAGTATTTT.

At least ten counts were recorded for this clonotype. CDR3 DNA: TGCGCCAGCAGCCAACGGGGGAGTCCCCTGGACGAGCAGTACTTC. It translates to CASSQRGSPLDEQYF. The V and J genes are TRBV5-1 and TRBJ2-7; tentative D call: TRBD2 (6 bases). V was trimmed by 4 bases and J by 5 bases, leaving 19 bases between them. CDR1 is SGHRS, CDR2 YFSETQ, per germline. The CDR3 has 15 residues.

This clonotype has ten or more counts. The chain is built from TRBV20-1 and TRBJ2-5; D remains unclear. CDR1 and CDR2 (germline): DFQATT, SNEGSKA (reference sequence). V was pared by 6 bases and J by 2 bases, with 19 bases between. This CDR3 has 15 amino acids. The CDR3, as DNA: TGCAGTGCCGAACCGAACGAGAGAGGACAAGAGACCCAGTACTTC. Its protein is CSAEPNERGQETQYF.

The sample holds many counts of this clonotype. The chain uses TRBV12-3 or TRBV12-4 and TRBJ2-1; 14 nucleotides agree with TRBD2. The V segment lost 7 bases and the J segment 3 bases; nucleotides outside the gene matches: 8. The CDR3 is made up of 17 amino acids. The CDR3 sequence: CASKLTSGRVLYNEQFF. The CDR3 nucleotides read TGTGCCAGCAAACTGACTAGCGGGAGGGTCCTCTACAATGAGCAGTTCTTC.

This clonotype was seen repeatedly, ten times or more. This chain connects TRBV2 to TRBJ2-7, with TRBD2 matching 9 bases. The CDR3 runs to 13 residues. Germline V gene sequence: CDR1 SNHLY, CDR2 FYNNEI. V was clipped by 8 bases and J by 0 bases; unmatched bases: 2. The CDR3 spells CASHSGSSYEQYF. CDR3 coding DNA: TGTGCCAGCCATAGCGGGAGCTCCTACGAGCAGTACTTC.